These T cell receptor beta chains were read from a single sample in a study of cytomegalovirus exposure and HLA in healthy donors. TCRdb keeps only in-frame clones here, not all; method: immunoSEQ multiplex PCR. This table has 150,000 to 200,000 clones, more than 85% appearing once. The specimen was PBMCs. These TCRs come from a woman under 30 in good health and CMV-seronegative. The CDR3 runs from the conserved cysteine through the conserved F or W.

TRBV2,CASSDGQGGTGELFF
TRBV7-8,CASSSRLAGGSNEQFF
TRBV7-8,CASSLVDRGLGGNQPQHF
TRBV6-1,CAGSRDSSYEQYF
TRBV7-2,CASSLVRNTGELFF
TRBV5-5,CASSLHQDTEAFF
TRBV4-1,CASSPYGTGTDRGTGELFF
TRBV28,CASRPDRGYVQPQHF
TRBV5-1,CASSLFGGPNTEAFF
TRBV5-1,CASSWGGQSNEQYF
TRBV9,CASSVEAAGNTIYF
TRBV6-6,CASSYSTTGYTF
TRBV27,CASQGTGGGSGANVLTF
TRBV5-6,CASGIGAGGGTQYF
TRBV4-1,CASSPIQVTRTNEKLFF